The rows below give T cell receptor beta chains drawn from one sample of a study of molecular identifiers for immune sequencing clone quantification. TCRdb ran MiXCR on the PCR reads and lists one entry per CDR3 protein. The repertoire consists of 460,000 or so distinct CDR3 sequences, with around 23% occurring once and the leading ten covering around 0.76%. The sample taken for sequencing was naive CD8+ T cells from blood, with Jurkat cell RNA spiked in. The receptor set was obtained from a human donor in good health. Some libraries in this study had Jurkat cell RNA spiked in. Each CDR3 is given without its conserved first and last residue. A D gene is named only where the DNA matches it firmly.

d_call v_call cdr3_aa
TRBD2 TRBV12-3/TRBV12-4 ASTPAGVSYNEQF
NA TRBV5-4 ASSLEGGGYEQY
NA TRBV4-1 ASSLNREYEQY
TRBD1 TRBV6-5 ASSSTGEWNEQY
NA TRBV5-1 ASSADWTYEQY
NA TRBV7-9 ASQSLVGGEAF
NA TRBV29-1 SVEEADWYGYT
NA TRBV12-3/TRBV12-4 ASSSGTPSDEQF
NA TRBV30 AWRGQNRILTQY
NA TRBV15 ATSPRGKYGALNEKLF
NA TRBV11-2 ASISSQRTAITGELF
NA TRBV5-1 ASSGDGTEAF
NA TRBV6-1 AIQTEPDEQY
NA TRBV28 ASSSTEGATNEKLF
NA TRBV4-3 ASSAGTLNTEAF
NA TRBV4-1 ASGQEGQYYEQY
NA TRBV7-9 ASSYGGQNQPQH
NA TRBV19 ASSIGLGQTYEQY
NA TRBV6-2/TRBV6-3 ASSSWTGYNEQF
NA TRBV6-2/TRBV6-3 ASSRDPYEQY
NA TRBV6-5 ASSYSVGGNNHEQY
NA TRBV29-1 SVEVPLASVTRY
TRBD1 TRBV7-9 ASSLTGEPGGYT
TRBD2 TRBV5-1 ASSLAGGLATDTQY
TRBD1 TRBV7-2 ASSLAGILGQNYNEQF
TRBD2 TRBV29-1 SVGGLAGGYGQY
NA TRBV7-2 ASSLGGYGNTIY
TRBD1 TRBV5-1 ASSLTGGTPSAEQY
NA TRBV5-1 ASSLGGDHGYT
TRBD1 TRBV28 ASSSLDREDRSYEQY
NA TRBV7-9 ASSRVGADTQY
TRBD2 TRBV6-6 ASTKRERDEQY
NA TRBV7-9 ASSLGDSGRMISYEQY
NA TRBV24-1 ATTGADAGELF
NA TRBV4-3 ASSQVLGNTEAF
TRBD1 TRBV6-5 ASGGQGYDEQY
NA TRBV15 ATSREGAYGYT
NA TRBV6-1 ASSIQRAYSNQPQH
NA TRBV7-9 ASSFYEAL
TRBD1 TRBV5-3 ASNQDRANTEAF
NA TRBV7-9 ASSLAFGGSGNTIY
NA TRBV12-3/TRBV12-4 ASSLGYSGTGELF
TRBD1 TRBV4-3 ASSPTGGYEPY
NA TRBV4-3 ASSQDPAGERQGPQH
NA TRBV7-9 ASSTGLDYEQF
NA TRBV30 AWSRGGFTDTQY
NA TRBV19 ASSKTGYEQH
NA TRBV27 ASSYQGKTYEQY
NA TRBV13 ASSDSGHREQY
NA TRBV6-5 ASSVSGPRELLYEQY
NA TRBV29-1 SVAQVVSRDKNQPQH
TRBD2 TRBV28 ASSNSSGRYQETQY
NA TRBV7-9 ASSLDTDVYGYT
NA TRBV7-9 ASKPSGSAYEQY
NA TRBV9 ASSYLLGGTQY
NA TRBV4-3 ASSQVGSSNQPQH
NA TRBV28 ASSQIRPFSGANVLT